This T cell receptor (beta chain) was sequenced for a study of immune evolution from preneoplasia to lung adenocarcinoma. Study overall: HLA loss of heterozygosity: 7% AIS, about 15% MIA, roughly 35% ADC, none AAH.

Relative to its sample, this clone is large. Its target is unknown. Each case's diagnosis was confirmed by two pathologists on H&E. Nucleic acids came from premalignant or tumor cells enriched by macro-dissection. Repertoires were generated with immunoSEQ multiplex PCR, while TCRdb's copy carries only in-frame clones and drops some. This repertoire shows roughly 3,100 clones, over 70% found once; its top ten account for roughly 9.7%. General study results and limits: From normal lung to invasive adenocarcinoma, top clone frequencies appeared to decrease.

Per the germline V gene, CDR1 is MDHEN and CDR2 is SYDVKM. V gave up 6 bases and J gave up 7 bases, with 16 bases separating them. The CDR3 contains 13 residues. This chain uses TRBV28 with TRBJ2-7; the D gene is possibly TRBD2 (6 bases). This TCR was sampled from a person in their 70s with lung adenocarcinoma. Sequencing input: FFPE atypical adenomatous hyperplasia tissue from the lung. The subset: atypical adenomatous hyperplasia (AAH), lung preneoplasia. This CDR3 is CASRRVGGWEQYF. CDR3 in DNA: TGTGCCAGCAGACGGGTCGGGGGTTGGGAGCAGTACTTC.